This T cell receptor (beta chain) stems from a study of blood T cell repertoires in COVID-19. The overall study: Nucleic acid was either cDNA or gDNA, and it came from T cells, B-cell-depleted T cells, or PBMCs.

Methods used by the authors: Estimated nucleated cell counts came from reference gene primer amplification. Profiled with immunoSEQ multiplex PCR; TCRdb holds only in-frame clones, not every one. V and J calls and clone size come straight from that table; D and trimming were deduced from the DNA. Of over 200,000 clones listed, almost 85% were seen once; the top ten hold around 12%. This CDR3 has 14 residues. The V gene's germline CDR1 is MNHEY and CDR2 SVGEGT. The V end lost 2 bases, the J end lost 2 bases, and 10 bases lay between the germline ends. This TCR was sampled from a middle-aged woman with acute or convalescent COVID-19. This sequence joins TRBV6-2 or TRBV6-3 and TRBJ2-7; D call uncertain. The sequencing sample was made of peripheral blood. This chain's CDR3 is CASSYGRLAYEQYF. DNA for the CDR3: TGTGCCAGCAGTTACGGGCGCCTCGCCTACGAGCAGTACTTC.